The sample holds a few counts of the clone carrying this T cell receptor (beta chain). Its matching antigen is unknown. The rectum was sampled with one to two pinch biopsies at colonoscopy. TCRdb keeps only in-frame clones here, not all; method: immunoSEQ multiplex PCR. In the table there are 20,000 to 25,000 clones, over 60% of which are singletons. This sample is drawn from a study of pediatric ulcerative colitis. General study results and limits: Repertoires came from total lymphocyte DNA, so rare subsets like regulatory T cells may be missed. Rectal pinch biopsies may include blood-derived T cells.

This receptor was identified in a boy aged 5-17 years with severe ulcerative colitis. The sequenced material came from gut tissue.

This chain's CDR3 is CANQRAFF. The CDR3, as DNA: TGCGCCAACCAACGAGCTTTCTTT. The chain uses TRBV10-1 and TRBJ1-1, with D unresolved. Germline loops: CDR1 WNHNN, CDR2 SYGVQD (reference sequence). Deletions cut 10 bases from V and 10 bases from J, with 7 bases between. The length of the CDR3 is 8 residues.